This T cell receptor beta chain was captured by sequencing in a study of T cell repertoires in cytomegalovirus infection. About the study: Newly reported HLA-C-restricted and thoroughly characterized HLA-B-restricted CMV epitopes were employed. Evidence of both CMV infection and a matching HLA type came from public TCR beta signatures. Points from the study as a whole: In two of eight donors, the top clonotype was HLA-C-restricted CMV-specific.

The CDR3 has 17 residues. With V trimmed by 3 bases and J by 0 bases, 5 bases remained unmatched. As regards this clonotype: Its specificity is unknown.

TCRdb itself ran the reads through MiXCR, one entry per CDR3 protein. The table lists some 800,000 distinct CDR3 sequences, approximately 30% of them singletons, with under 15% in the top ten. The sample was cultured CD8+ T cells from PBMCs, taken from culture after CMV antigen stimulation. This rearrangement joins TRBV12-3 or TRBV12-4 to TRBJ1-6; 7 nucleotides line up with TRBD1. This receptor was identified in a human donor in good health (CMV status not recorded). Some clones in this sample may be carry-over from other donors' samples. CDR3 amino acids: CASSFLTGSSYNSPLHF. The CDR3 DNA reads as TGTGCCAGCAGTTTTTTGACAGGGAGCTCCTATAATTCACCCCTCCACTTT.